This T cell receptor beta chain was profiled in a study of patients and donors after allogeneic stem cell transplantation. TCRdb used MiXCR to reprocess the RT-PCR reads, holding one entry per CDR3 protein. The table has some 200,000 distinct CDR3 sequences, around two fifths seen once. V was pared by 6 bases and J by 5 bases, with 13 bases between. Germline V lookup: CDR1 LNHNV, CDR2 YYDKDF (reference sequence). CDR3 length: 14 amino acids. The sample holds a few counts of this clonotype. The sample taken for sequencing was blood, either unsorted or a sorted T cell fraction (not recorded which). The genes are TRBV15 and TRBJ1-4, with a tentative D call TRBD1 (5 bases). The receptor was derived from a human donor who was either an allogeneic HSCT recipient or a stem cell or donor lymphocyte infusion donor (not recorded which). It is not recorded whose cells these are; they may come from a transplant donor. The CDR3 loop is CATSFGDANEKLFF. The CDR3 region has the DNA TGTGCCACCAGTTTCGGGGACGCCAATGAAAAACTGTTTTTT.